This TCR beta chain was captured in a study of OX40 agonist ivuxolimab in advanced cancers. Overall study: Dosing consisted of intravenous ivuxolimab at 0.01 to 10 mg/kg every 2 weeks.

Concerning this clone itself: Its antigen is unknown.

Profiling relied on immunoSEQ multiplex PCR, and the TCRdb table lists in-frame clones only, not all of them. The table includes approximately 50,000 clones, around 94% detected once. Trimming removed 0 bases at V and 3 bases at J, with 6 bases between. This CDR3 is 13 amino acids long. From germline, CDR1 is SGHVS and CDR2 FQNEAQ. Anyone with autoimmune disease history or systemic immunosuppression was excluded. Overall study results and limits: Clonal expansion in partial responders at 0.1-3.0 mg/kg ranked among the lowest.

The sequences come from CD4+ or CD8+ T cells sorted from blood, collected in a trial of the OX40 agonist ivuxolimab. The source is an adult with an advanced solid tumor such as melanoma, head and neck, liver or kidney cancer. The chain uses TRBV7-8 and TRBJ2-7; D perhaps matches TRBD2 (5 bases). The CDR3 region is CASSLAGDYEQYF. Written as DNA, the CDR3 is TGTGCCAGCAGCTTAGCGGGAGACTACGAGCAGTACTTC.